This T cell receptor (beta chain) comes out of a study of T cell clonality in common variable immunodeficiency. The germline gives CDR1 LGHNA, CDR2 YNFKEQ. The CDR3 length is 16 residues. V lost 4 bases to trimming and J lost 3 bases; unmatched junction nucleotides: 11. This clone was seen many times. The antigen is not known. The read gets to within 3 residues of the CDR3 end, and the germline J gene fills in the rest. Equal genomic DNA amounts from CVID and control samples were sequenced. TCRdb keeps only in-frame clones here, not all; method: immunoSEQ multiplex PCR. The sample contains tens of thousands of clones, none occurring once; about 5.5% lies in the top ten. Study-wide findings and caveats: Shared TCRbeta clones were fewer between CVID subjects than controls. CVID subjects showed higher TCRbeta clonality than healthy controls. Reportedly, TCR beta sequences from common variable immunodeficiency showed fewer deletions and N-nucleotide insertions.

The TCR sequence derives from a person aged 18-70 years in good health. The V gene is TRBV4-2, the J gene TRBJ2-7, with 8 bases lining up with TRBD2. The material sequenced was peripheral blood mononuclear cells. The covered CDR3 bases are TGTGCCAGCAGCCGGAATCGGGGGGGTTCCATCTACGAG. Encoded protein: CASSRNRGGSIYE. The entire CDR3 sequence reads CASSRNRGGSIYEQYF.